The rows below give T cell receptor beta chains drawn from one sample of a study of CD8 T cells in Susac syndrome. TCRdb reanalysed the immunoSEQ multiplex PCR reads using MiXCR and keeps one entry per CDR3 protein. The sample has 400,000 or so distinct CDR3 sequences; more than 80% are singletons. The sample consisted of CD8+ T cells from PBMCs. The receptor source for this set is a human donor with multiple sclerosis. Both conserved end residues are part of each CDR3. D genes are given only for firm matches. Some rows mark clone size as missing; the rest say once, few, many or name a class of expanded clone.

TRBJ2-1 TRBD1 TRBV6-6 NA CASSSWTGLFDNEQFF TGTGCCAGCAGTTCGTGGACAGGTCTGTTTGACAATGAGCAGTTCTTC
TRBJ1-2 NA TRBV4-1 NA CASSQDATQDIYGYTF TGCGCCAGCAGCCAAGATGCGACGCAGGATATTTATGGCTACACCTTC
TRBJ2-7 NA TRBV6-1 few CASSADTSYEQYF TGTGCCAGCAGTGCGGACACCTCCTACGAGCAGTACTTC
TRBJ2-7 TRBD1 TRBV27 NA CASSLGQGLPYEQYF TGTGCCAGCAGTTTGGGACAGGGATTACCCTACGAGCAGTACTTC
TRBJ2-1 NA TRBV29-1 NA CSVVVVRVFSYNEQFF TGCAGCGTTGTAGTCGTCCGGGTTTTCTCCTACAATGAGCAGTTCTTC
TRBJ1-1 NA TRBV7-9 NA CASSLPSTEAFF TGTGCCAGCAGCTTACCGAGCACTGAAGCTTTCTTT
TRBJ2-3 NA TRBV7-9 once CASSPADREGDTQYF TGTGCCAGCAGCCCAGCCGACAGGGAGGGAGATACGCAGTATTTT
TRBJ1-2 TRBD1 TRBV29-1 once CSVEGQGNYGYTF TGCAGCGTAGAAGGACAGGGAAACTATGGCTACACCTTC
TRBJ2-7 NA TRBV5-4 NA CASSLQTYEQYF TGTGCCAGCAGCTTACAGACCTACGAGCAGTACTTC
TRBJ1-1 NA TRBV5-4 few CASSPDSNTEAFF TGTGCCAGTAGTCCCGACTCGAACACTGAAGCTTTCTTT
TRBJ1-1 NA TRBV14 NA CASSQLLGFGRTPPRGTEAFF TGTGCCAGCAGCCAACTGCTGGGTTTTGGTCGGACACCCCCGAGGGGCACTGAAGCTTTCTTT
TRBJ2-2 NA TRBV7-7 NA CASSLAVGWELFF TGTGCCAGCAGCTTAGCTGTGGGGTGGGAGCTGTTTTTT
TRBJ1-3 NA TRBV4-1 NA CASSPHSYSENTIYF TGCGCCAGCAGCCCCCACAGCTACTCTGAAAACACCATATATTTT
TRBJ1-5 TRBD1 TRBV27 NA CASSLSGTVYNQPQHF TGTGCCAGCAGTTTATCCGGGACAGTATACAATCAGCCCCAGCATTTT
TRBJ1-1 NA TRBV4-1 NA CASSHVQENTEAFF TGCGCCAGCAGCCACGTCCAGGAGAACACTGAAGCTTTCTTT
TRBJ2-3 NA TRBV4-1 NA CASSQEPLAITSTDTQYF TGCGCCAGCAGCCAAGAACCGCTAGCGATCACTAGCACAGATACGCAGTATTTT
TRBJ1-1 NA TRBV6-1 NA CASVIFWGGAANTEAFF TGTGCCAGCGTAATATTTTGGGGGGGCGCGGCGAACACTGAAGCTTTCTTT
TRBJ1-1 NA TRBV30 NA CAWMGNTEAFF TGTGCCTGGATGGGGAACACTGAAGCTTTCTTT
TRBJ2-7 NA TRBV21-1 once CASSKGDTYEQYF TGTGCCAGCAGCAAAGGGGACACCTACGAGCAGTACTTC
TRBJ2-7 NA TRBV20-1 NA CSVKTRPYEQYF TGCAGTGTTAAGACCCGACCCTACGAGCAGTACTTC
TRBJ1-2 NA TRBV20-1 NA CSARDERDYGYTF TGCAGTGCTAGAGATGAGAGGGACTATGGCTACACCTTC
TRBJ2-1 NA TRBV27 NA CASSLSIQGGQFF TGTGCCAGCAGTTTATCGATCCAGGGGGGACAGTTCTTC
TRBJ2-2 NA TRBV6-1 NA CASPQTPGTGELFF TGTGCCAGCCCACAGACCCCTGGAACCGGGGAGCTGTTTTTT
TRBJ1-2 TRBD1 TRBV20-1 NA CSARLGQGVAGYTF TGCAGTGCTAGACTAGGACAGGGGGTCGCTGGCTACACCTTC
TRBJ1-5 NA TRBV2 NA CASSHSGSAGQWKQPQHF TGTGCCAGCAGTCATTCGGGGAGCGCAGGGCAATGGAAACAGCCCCAGCATTTT
TRBJ2-5 NA TRBV4-1 NA CASSQDRITDPRVAETQYF TGCGCCAGCAGCCAAGATCGAATCACAGACCCGCGTGTGGCGGAGACCCAGTACTTC
TRBJ1-1 NA TRBV6-5 NA CASSYSVRDGNTEAFF TGTGCCAGCAGTTACTCCGTAAGGGATGGGAACACTGAAGCTTTCTTT
TRBJ1-1 NA TRBV6-5 once CASSYSSRDENTEAFF TGTGCCAGCAGTTACTCCTCTAGAGATGAGAACACTGAAGCTTTCTTT
TRBJ2-3 NA TRBV14 NA CASSRFGGSTDTQYF TGTGCCAGCAGCCGGTTCGGCGGAAGCACAGATACGCAGTATTTT
TRBJ1-2 NA TRBV5-1 NA CASRRGYTF TGCGCCAGCAGGCGGGGCTACACCTTC
TRBJ2-7 TRBD1 TRBV30 NA CAWSLRWGQGSYEQYF TGTGCCTGGAGTCTCCGTTGGGGACAGGGTTCCTACGAGCAGTACTTC
TRBJ2-7 NA TRBV12-3/TRBV12-4 NA CATSFQGLPYEQYF TGTGCCACTTCGTTCCAGGGCCTTCCCTACGAGCAGTACTTC
TRBJ2-2 NA TRBV3-1 NA CASSQDSDSYTGELFF TGTGCCAGCAGCCAAGATTCGGACTCCTACACCGGGGAGCTGTTTTTT
TRBJ1-1 TRBD1 TRBV27 once CASSLSGQGAQTEAFF TGTGCCAGCAGTTTATCCGGACAGGGGGCGCAAACTGAAGCTTTCTTT
TRBJ1-2 TRBD1 TRBV3-1 NA CASSSTGTEPLLHGYTF TGTGCCAGCAGCTCTACCGGGACAGAACCTTTGTTGCATGGCTACACCTTC
TRBJ2-1 NA TRBV6-2/TRBV6-3 NA CASRNLLGDEQFF TGTGCCAGCAGAAACTTACTAGGAGATGAGCAGTTCTTC
TRBJ2-1 TRBD2 TRBV6-5 NA CATIAGENEQFF TGTGCCACCATAGCGGGAGAAAATGAGCAGTTCTTC
TRBJ2-3 TRBD2 TRBV4-1 NA CASSPGGGAADTQYF TGCGCCAGCAGCCCGGGCGGGGGGGCAGCGGATACGCAGTATTTT
TRBJ1-1 NA TRBV10-3 NA CAISGFDTLNTEAFF TGTGCCATCAGTGGCTTTGATACCCTGAACACTGAAGCTTTCTTT
TRBJ1-1 NA TRBV28 NA CASRTGRMNTEAFF TGTGCCAGCAGGACGGGACGGATGAACACTGAAGCTTTCTTT
TRBJ2-3 NA TRBV29-1 NA CSLPKGPTDTQYF TGCAGCCTACCTAAGGGGCCCACAGATACGCAGTATTTT
TRBJ2-1 NA TRBV5-5 NA CASSLVGGDNEQFF TGTGCCAGCAGCTTGGTTGGCGGCGACAATGAGCAGTTCTTC
TRBJ2-2 NA TRBV6-6 NA CASSYSNPGTGELFF TGTGCCAGCAGTTACTCGAACCCAGGAACCGGGGAGCTGTTTTTT
TRBJ2-7 NA TRBV13 NA CASSPVRDNSEQYF TGTGCCAGCAGCCCGGTCCGGGACAACAGCGAGCAGTACTTC
TRBJ1-1 NA TRBV15 once CATSRDGALNTEAFF TGTGCCACCAGCAGAGATGGGGCACTGAACACTGAAGCTTTCTTT
TRBJ1-5 NA TRBV28 NA CASSSVAVNQPQHF TGTGCCAGCAGTTCCGTTGCTGTTAATCAGCCCCAGCATTTT
TRBJ1-5 NA TRBV27 NA CASRAYGNQPQHF TGTGCCAGCCGGGCGTACGGCAATCAGCCCCAGCATTTT
TRBJ2-5 TRBD1 TRBV10-2 NA CASSDTGGLETQYF TGCGCCAGCAGTGATACAGGGGGCTTAGAGACCCAGTACTTC
TRBJ2-7 NA TRBV30 few CAWQGLGEQYF TGTGCCTGGCAGGGGTTGGGCGAGCAGTACTTC
TRBJ2-7 NA TRBV7-3 NA CASSSADGAYEQYF TGTGCCAGCAGCTCAGCGGACGGGGCCTACGAGCAGTACTTC
TRBJ1-2 TRBD1 TRBV2 once CASSESLGDSHGYTF TGTGCCAGCAGTGAATCTCTCGGGGACAGCCATGGCTACACCTTC